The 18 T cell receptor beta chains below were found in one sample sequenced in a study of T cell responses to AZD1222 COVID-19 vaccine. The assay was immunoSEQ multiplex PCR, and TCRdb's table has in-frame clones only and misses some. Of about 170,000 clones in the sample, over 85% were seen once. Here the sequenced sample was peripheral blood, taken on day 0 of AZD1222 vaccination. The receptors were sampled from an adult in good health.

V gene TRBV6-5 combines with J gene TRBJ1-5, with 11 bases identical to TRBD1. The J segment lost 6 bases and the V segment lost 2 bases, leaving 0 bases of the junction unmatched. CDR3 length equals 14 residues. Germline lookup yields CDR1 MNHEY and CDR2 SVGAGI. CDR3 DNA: TGTGCCAGCAGTTACGGGACAGGGGGTCAGCCCCAGCATTTT. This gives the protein CASSYGTGGQPQHF.

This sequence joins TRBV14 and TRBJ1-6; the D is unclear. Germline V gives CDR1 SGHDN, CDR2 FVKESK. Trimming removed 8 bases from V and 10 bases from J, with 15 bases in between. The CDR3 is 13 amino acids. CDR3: CASRPNLGSPLHF. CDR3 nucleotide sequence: TGTGCCAGCCGACCGAATTTAGGGTCACCCCTCCACTTT.

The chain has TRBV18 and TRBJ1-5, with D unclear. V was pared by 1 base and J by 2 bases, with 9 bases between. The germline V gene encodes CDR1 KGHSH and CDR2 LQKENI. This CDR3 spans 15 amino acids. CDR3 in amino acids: CASSPLGLGNQPQHF. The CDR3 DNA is TGTGCCAGCTCACCACTGGGTCTTGGCAATCAGCCCCAGCATTTT.

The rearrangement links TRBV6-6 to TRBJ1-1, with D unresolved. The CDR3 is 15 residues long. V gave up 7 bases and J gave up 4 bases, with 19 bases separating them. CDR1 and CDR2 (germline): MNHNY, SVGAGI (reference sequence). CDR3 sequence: CASTTSGDRGTEAFF. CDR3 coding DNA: TGTGCCAGCACCACGAGCGGGGATCGGGGCACTGAAGCTTTCTTT.

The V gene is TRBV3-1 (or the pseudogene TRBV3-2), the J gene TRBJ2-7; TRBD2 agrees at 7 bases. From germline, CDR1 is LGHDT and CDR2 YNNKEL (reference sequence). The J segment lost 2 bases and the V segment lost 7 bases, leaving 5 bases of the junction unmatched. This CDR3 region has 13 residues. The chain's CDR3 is CASMGSGTYEQYF. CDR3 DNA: TGTGCCAGCATGGGAAGCGGGACCTACGAGCAGTACTTC.

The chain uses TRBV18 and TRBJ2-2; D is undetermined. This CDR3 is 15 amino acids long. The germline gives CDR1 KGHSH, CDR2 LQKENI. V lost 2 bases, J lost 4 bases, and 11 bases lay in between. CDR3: CASSPARTATGELFF. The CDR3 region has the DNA TGTGCCAGCTCACCAGCCCGGACCGCCACCGGGGAGCTGTTTTTT.

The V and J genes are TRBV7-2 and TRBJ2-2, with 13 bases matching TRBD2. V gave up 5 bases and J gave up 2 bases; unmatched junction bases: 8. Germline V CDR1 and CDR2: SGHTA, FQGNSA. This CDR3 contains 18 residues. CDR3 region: CASSLRTSGGFNTGELFF. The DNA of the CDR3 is TGTGCCAGCAGCCTAAGGACTAGCGGGGGATTCAACACCGGGGAGCTGTTTTTT.

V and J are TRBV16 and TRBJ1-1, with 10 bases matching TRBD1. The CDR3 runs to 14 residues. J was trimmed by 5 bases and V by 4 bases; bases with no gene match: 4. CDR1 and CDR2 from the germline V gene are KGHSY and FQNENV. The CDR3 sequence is CASSLGDRGTEAFF. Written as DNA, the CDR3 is TGTGCCAGCAGCCTGGGGGACAGGGGTACTGAAGCTTTCTTT.

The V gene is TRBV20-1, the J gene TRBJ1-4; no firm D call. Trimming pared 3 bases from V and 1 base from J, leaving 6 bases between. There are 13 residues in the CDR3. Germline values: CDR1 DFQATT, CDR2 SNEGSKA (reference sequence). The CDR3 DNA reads TGCAGTGCTAGTGGGGAAACTAATGAAAAACTGTTTTTT. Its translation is CSASGETNEKLFF.

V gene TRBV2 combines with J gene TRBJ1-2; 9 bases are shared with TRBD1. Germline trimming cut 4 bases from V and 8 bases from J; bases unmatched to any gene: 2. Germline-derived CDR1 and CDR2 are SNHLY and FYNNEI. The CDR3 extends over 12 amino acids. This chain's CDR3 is CASSGTGEGYTF. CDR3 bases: TGTGCCAGCAGTGGGACAGGGGAAGGCTACACCTTC.

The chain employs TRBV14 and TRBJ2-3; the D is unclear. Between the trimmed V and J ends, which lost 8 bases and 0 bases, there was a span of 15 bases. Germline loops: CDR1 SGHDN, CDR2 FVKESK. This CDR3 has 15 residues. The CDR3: CASLFVRNSTDTQYF. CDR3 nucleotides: TGTGCCAGCCTCTTCGTCAGGAATAGCACAGATACGCAGTATTTT.

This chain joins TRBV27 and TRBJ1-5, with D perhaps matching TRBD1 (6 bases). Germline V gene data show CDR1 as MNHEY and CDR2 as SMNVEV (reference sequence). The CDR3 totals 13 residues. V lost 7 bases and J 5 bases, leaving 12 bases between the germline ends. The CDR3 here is CASMSDRYQPQHF. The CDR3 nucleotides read TGTGCCAGCATGAGCGACAGGTATCAGCCCCAGCATTTT.

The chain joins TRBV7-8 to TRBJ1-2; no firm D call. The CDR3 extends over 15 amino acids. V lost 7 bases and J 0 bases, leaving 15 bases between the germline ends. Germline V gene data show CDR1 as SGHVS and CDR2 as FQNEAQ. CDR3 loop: CASTHEPLANYGYTF. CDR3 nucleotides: TGTGCCAGCACCCACGAACCGCTAGCTAACTATGGCTACACCTTC. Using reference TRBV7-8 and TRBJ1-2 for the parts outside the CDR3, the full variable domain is GAGVSQSPRYKVAKRGQDVALRCDPISGHVSLFWYQQALGQGPEFLTYFQNEAQLDKSGLPSDRFFAERPEGSVSTLKIQRTQQEDSAVYLCASTHEPLANYGYTFGSGTRLTVV.

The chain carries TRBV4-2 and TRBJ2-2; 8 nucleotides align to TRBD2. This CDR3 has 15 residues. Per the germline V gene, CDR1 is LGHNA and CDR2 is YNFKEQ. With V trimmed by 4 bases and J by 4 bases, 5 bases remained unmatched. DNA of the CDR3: TGTGCCAGCAGCCCGGGGGGGCGGGGCACCGGGGAGCTGTTTTTT. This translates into CASSPGGRGTGELFF.

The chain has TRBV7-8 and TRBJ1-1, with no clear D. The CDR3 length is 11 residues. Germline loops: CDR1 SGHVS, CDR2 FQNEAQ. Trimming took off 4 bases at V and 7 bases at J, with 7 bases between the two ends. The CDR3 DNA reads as TGTGCCAGCAGCTCAGTGATTGAAGCTTTCTTT. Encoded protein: CASSSVIEAFF.

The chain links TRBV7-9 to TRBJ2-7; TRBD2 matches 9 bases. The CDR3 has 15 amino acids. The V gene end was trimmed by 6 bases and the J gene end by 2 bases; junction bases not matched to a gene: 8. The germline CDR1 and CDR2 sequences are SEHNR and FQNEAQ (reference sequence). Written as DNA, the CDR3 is TGTGCCAGCAGTTCAACCGGGACTAGCCCCTACGAGCAGTACTTC. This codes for CASSSTGTSPYEQYF.

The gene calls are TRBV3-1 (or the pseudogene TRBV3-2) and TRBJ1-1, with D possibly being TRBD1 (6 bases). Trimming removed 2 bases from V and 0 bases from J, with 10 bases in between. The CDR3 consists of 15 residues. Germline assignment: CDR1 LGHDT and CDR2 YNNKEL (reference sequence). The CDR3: CASSQSDRMNTEAFF. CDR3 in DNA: TGTGCCAGCAGCCAAAGTGACAGGATGAACACTGAAGCTTTCTTT.

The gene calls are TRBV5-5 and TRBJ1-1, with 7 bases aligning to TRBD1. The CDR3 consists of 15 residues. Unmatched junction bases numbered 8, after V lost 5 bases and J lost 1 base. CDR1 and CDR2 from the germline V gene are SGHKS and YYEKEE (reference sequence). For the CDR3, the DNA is TGTGCCAGCAGAGCCCAGGGGGTAGAGAACACTGAAGCTTTCTTT. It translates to CASRAQGVENTEAFF.